This TCR beta chain comes out of a study of blood T cell repertoires in COVID-19. On the study more broadly: COVID-19 samples, acute and convalescent, were from the United States, Italy and Spain.

This CDR3 has 15 amino acids. With V trimmed by 5 bases and J by 1 base, 7 bases remained unmatched. Per germline, CDR1 PRHDT and CDR2 FYEKMQ (reference sequence). The assay was immunoSEQ multiplex PCR, and TCRdb's table has in-frame clones only and misses some. Of more than 250,000 clones in the sample, around 90% were seen once. In terms of age and location, participants ranged from roughly 18 to 95 years and lived in about 25 US areas. Assignment of participants to cohorts was predicated upon participant-reported clinical history. Two negative PCRs, clearance, or symptom resolution had been documented for recovered Cohort 3 donors.

Sample: PBMCs or T cells enriched from blood (not recorded which). The chain combines TRBV13 with TRBJ2-7; 8 bases match TRBD1. The sequence was collected from a woman aged 25 to 39 who had recovered from COVID-19. CDR3: CASSGTGTGSYEQYF. In DNA form, the CDR3 reads TGTGCCAGCAGCGGTACCGGGACAGGATCCTACGAGCAGTACTTC.